A selection of T cell receptor beta chains follows, all from one sample in a study of shared clonotypes between healthy human individuals. Generated by immunoSEQ multiplex PCR, the TCRdb table keeps only in-frame clones and is missing some. Among approximately 1.5 million clones listed, 95% to 99% were seen once. Sequenced: naive CD4+ T cells sorted from blood. Receptors were obtained from a man aged 25 to 45 in good health. Both conserved end residues are part of each CDR3. The D gene is left open where the match is weak. Clone sizes are given selectively: once, few, many, or a class where the clone is expanded.

d_gene | j_gene | v_gene | abundance | CDR3nt | CDR3aa
. | TRBJ2-7 | TRBV6-1 | . | TGTGCCAGCAGTGATGGGGGATACGAGCAGTACTTC | CASSDGGYEQYF
. | TRBJ2-7 | TRBV10-2 | . | TGCGCCAGCAAGACGGGTAGCAGGGTTTTCTCCGAGCAGTACTTC | CASKTGSRVFSEQYF
TRBD2 | TRBJ2-1 | TRBV6-5 | . | TGTGCCAGCAGTCTTAGCGGGAGGAACGAGCAGTTCTTC | CASSLSGRNEQFF
. | TRBJ2-2 | TRBV7-2 | . | TGTGCCAGCAGCACAGACAAGATAACCGGGGAGCTGTTTTTT | CASSTDKITGELFF
TRBD2 | TRBJ2-7 | TRBV27 | . | TGTGCCAGCAGTCTCACTAGCGGGGGAACCTACGAGCAGTACTTC | CASSLTSGGTYEQYF
TRBD2 | TRBJ2-2 | TRBV6-6 | . | TGTGCCAGCATCAGTAGCGGGAGTGTGTCCGGGGAGCTGTTTTTT | CASISSGSVSGELFF
. | TRBJ1-4 | TRBV2 | . | TGTGCCAGCAGTGGGGCGGGTGCTTTTGAAAAACTGTTTTTT | CASSGAGAFEKLFF
. | TRBJ2-7 | TRBV10-2 | . | TGCGCCAGCAGTGAGTCCGGCTACGAGCAGTACTTC | CASSESGYEQYF
. | TRBJ2-1 | TRBV4-1 | . | TGCGCCAGCAGCCAGGGAGGAGGGACCAGTCCCCTCAATGAGCAGTTCTTC | CASSQGGGTSPLNEQFF
. | TRBJ2-2 | TRBV5-1 | . | TGCGCCAGCAGCTTGTTCTCACAGGGCGGCGGGGAGCTGTTTTTT | CASSLFSQGGGELFF
. | TRBJ2-7 | TRBV7-2 | . | TGTGCCAGCAGCTTCGACAGATTCTCCTACGAGCAGTACTTC | CASSFDRFSYEQYF
TRBD1 | TRBJ1-2 | TRBV5-4 | . | TGTGCCAGCAGCTTCGGGACAGGGGGGAACTATGGCTACACCTTC | CASSFGTGGNYGYTF
. | TRBJ2-3 | TRBV25-1 | . | TGTGCCAGCAGCGTCGCCGGTATCCTGTGGGGTACGCAGTATTTT | CASSVAGILWGTQYF
. | TRBJ2-7 | TRBV5-1 | once | TGCGCCAGCAGCTTCGGCGGGGGCAGCTCCTACGAGCAGTACTTC | CASSFGGGSSYEQYF
. | TRBJ2-5 | TRBV7-2 | . | TGTGCCAGCAGCGTCCAGGGGCGGGAGACCCAGTACTTC | CASSVQGRETQYF
. | TRBJ1-1 | TRBV5-8 | . | TGTGCCAGCAGCCAACCGACAGGGAACACTGAAGCTTTCTTT | CASSQPTGNTEAFF
. | TRBJ2-6 | TRBV6-1 | . | TGTGCCAGCAATGGAGCCGGGTTAACGGGGGCCAACGTCCTGACTTTC | CASNGAGLTGANVLTF
. | TRBJ2-5 | TRBV19 | . | TGTGCCAGTAGTATTTCCCCGGGAATAGGGGAGACCCAGTACTTC | CASSISPGIGETQYF
. | TRBJ2-7 | TRBV2 | once | TGTGCCAGCAGTCCTAGGGTAGGGGGCGAGCAGTACTTC | CASSPRVGGEQYF
. | TRBJ1-2 | TRBV7-9 | once | TGTGCCAGCAGTCCTAGGCCTACTAACTATGGCTACACCTTC | CASSPRPTNYGYTF
. | TRBJ2-7 | TRBV28 | . | TGTGCCAGCGGACGGGCCGGCTCCTACGAGCAGTACTTC | CASGRAGSYEQYF
TRBD2 | TRBJ2-1 | TRBV19 | . | TGTGCCAGTAGTATACTAGCGGGGAGAGGCCTTCCTGAGCAGTTCTTC | CASSILAGRGLPEQFF
. | TRBJ2-7 | TRBV2 | once | TGTGCCAGCAGTGAGAGGGTCTCTAGCAGCTACGAGCAGTACTTC | CASSERVSSSYEQYF
. | TRBJ2-1 | TRBV28 | . | TGTGCCAGCAGTTTATTGATAGGCGGGACCTACTCCTACAATGAGCAGTTCTTC | CASSLLIGGTYSYNEQFF
. | TRBJ2-3 | TRBV7-8 | . | TGTGCCAGCAGCTTCACCGGACTTACAGATACGCAGTATTTT | CASSFTGLTDTQYF
. | TRBJ2-3 | TRBV11-3 | once | TGTGCCAGCAGCTCCCGAATAGATACGCAGTATTTT | CASSSRIDTQYF
TRBD1 | TRBJ2-1 | TRBV9 | . | TGTGCCAGCAGCGTAGCTGATAGGCAGGGGGCAAACAATGAGCAGTTCTTC | CASSVADRQGANNEQFF
TRBD1 | TRBJ1-1 | TRBV10-1 | . | TGCGCCAGCAGTGCCACGGGACAGGGGGGGCATGAAGCTTTCTTT | CASSATGQGGHEAFF
. | TRBJ1-3 | TRBV25-1 | once | TGTGCCAGCAGAAAACAGGGAGGTGGAAACACCATATATTTT | CASRKQGGGNTIYF
. | TRBJ1-1 | TRBV9 | . | TGTGCCAGCAGCGTTATCGGCGGCACTGAAGCTTTCTTT | CASSVIGGTEAFF
TRBD1 | TRBJ1-5 | TRBV5-1 | once | TGCGCCAGCAGCCCCCGGGAGACAGGGGGGGGTCAGCCCCAGCATTTT | CASSPRETGGGQPQHF
TRBD1 | TRBJ1-1 | TRBV6-5 | few | TGTGCCAGCAGTTCCGGGACAGGGGGCTTGTTGACTGAAGCTTTCTTT | CASSSGTGGLLTEAFF
. | TRBJ1-1 | TRBV4-3 | . | TGCGCCAGCAGCCAAGATCCGGCCGGTCGCACTGAAGCTTTCTTT | CASSQDPAGRTEAFF
. | TRBJ2-7 | TRBV16 | . | TGTGCCAGCAGCCAACAAGGGCCGAGGGGCTACGAGCAGTACTTC | CASSQQGPRGYEQYF
. | TRBJ2-3 | TRBV28 | . | TGTGCCATCTCGGGCAAGAACACAGATACGCAGTATTTT | CAISGKNTDTQYF
. | TRBJ2-7 | TRBV20-1 | . | TGCAGTGCTAGCTTGAACGAGCAGTACTTC | CSASLNEQYF
. | TRBJ2-7 | TRBV2 | . | TGTGCCAGCAGCCACAGGGAACTCTACGAGCAGTACTTC | CASSHRELYEQYF
TRBD1 | TRBJ2-7 | TRBV28 | . | TGTGCCAGCAGTTTTCCCCCCCCCTTCAAACCGACAGGGTCCCCCTACGAGCAGTACTTC | CASSFPPPFKPTGSPYEQYF
TRBD2 | TRBJ2-1 | TRBV2 | . | TGTGCCAGCAGTAGGCTAGCGGGGTACAATGAGCAGTTCTTC | CASSRLAGYNEQFF
. | TRBJ2-7 | TRBV28 | . | TGTGCCAGCAGTTTATATGGCGGGAACTACGAGCAGTACTTC | CASSLYGGNYEQYF
. | TRBJ1-5 | TRBV28 | once | TGTGCCAGCAGTCCCGCCCCAAATCAGCCCCAGCATTTT | CASSPAPNQPQHF
TRBD2 | TRBJ2-7 | TRBV5-4 | . | TGTGCCAGCAGCTTCGATACATTAGCGGGAGGAGGCGAGCAGTACTTC | CASSFDTLAGGGEQYF
TRBD2 | TRBJ2-2 | TRBV2 | . | TGTGCGGTCAGCCGCGCTAGCGGGGTCGGGGAGCTGTTTTTT | CAVSRASGVGELFF
. | TRBJ2-2 | TRBV2 | . | TGTGCCAGCAGGAGACTTAAGAGGGGGGCGAACACCGGGGAGCTGTTTTTT | CASRRLKRGANTGELFF
. | TRBJ1-4 | TRBV2 | . | TGTGCCAGCAGGGGAGAGCGGCAGGGAAATGAAAAACTGTTTTTT | CASRGERQGNEKLFF
. | TRBJ1-1 | TRBV18 | . | TGTGCCAGCTCACCGAGGATTAATAAGGACACTGAAGCTTTCTTT | CASSPRINKDTEAFF
TRBD2 | TRBJ2-1 | TRBV4-2 | . | TGTGCCAGCAGCCGAGAGCGGGAAACGACCTACAATGAGCAGTTCTTC | CASSRERETTYNEQFF
TRBD1 | TRBJ1-4 | TRBV11-2 | once | TGTGCCAGCAGACATAACAGGGGATTAGGTGAAAAACTGTTTTTT | CASRHNRGLGEKLFF
TRBD2 | TRBJ2-5 | TRBV10-3 | . | TGTGCCATCAGTGACCCGACTAGCGGACAAGAGACCCAGTACTTC | CAISDPTSGQETQYF
. | TRBJ2-1 | TRBV29-1 | once | TGCAGCCACGAGACGGCTAACAGGAATGAGCAGTTCTTC | CSHETANRNEQFF
. | TRBJ2-2 | TRBV19 | . | TGTGCCAGTAGTATCTCATGGAACGGGGAGCTGTTTTTT | CASSISWNGELFF
. | TRBJ1-2 | TRBV5-1 | . | TGCGCCAGCAGCCACGGGACGGAGAACTATGGCTACACCTTC | CASSHGTENYGYTF
TRBD1 | TRBJ1-1 | TRBV5-6 | . | TGTGCCAGCAACACACAGGGCAGGGGGGTCACTGAAGCTTTCTTT | CASNTQGRGVTEAFF